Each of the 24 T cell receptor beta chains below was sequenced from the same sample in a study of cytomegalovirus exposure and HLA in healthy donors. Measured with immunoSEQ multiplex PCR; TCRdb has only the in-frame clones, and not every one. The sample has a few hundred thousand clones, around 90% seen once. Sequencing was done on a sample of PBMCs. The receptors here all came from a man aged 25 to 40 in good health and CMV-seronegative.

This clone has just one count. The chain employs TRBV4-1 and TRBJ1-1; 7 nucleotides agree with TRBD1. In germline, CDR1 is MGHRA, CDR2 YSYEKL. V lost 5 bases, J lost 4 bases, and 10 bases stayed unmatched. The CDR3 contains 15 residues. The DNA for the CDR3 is TGCGCCAGCAGCGCGACAGGGCCTCGGGGCACTGAAGCTTTCTTT. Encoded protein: CASSATGPRGTEAFF.

CDR3 residues: CAISDRAGWYGYTF. The DNA of the CDR3 is TGTGCCATCAGTGACAGGGCGGGGTGGTATGGCTACACCTTC. This rearrangement joins TRBV10-3 to TRBJ1-2, with a tentative D call TRBD1 (5 bases). Germline V gene lookup returns CDR1 ENHRY and CDR2 SYGVKD. This CDR3 spans 14 amino acids. V lost 3 bases and J 5 bases, leaving 13 bases between the germline ends.

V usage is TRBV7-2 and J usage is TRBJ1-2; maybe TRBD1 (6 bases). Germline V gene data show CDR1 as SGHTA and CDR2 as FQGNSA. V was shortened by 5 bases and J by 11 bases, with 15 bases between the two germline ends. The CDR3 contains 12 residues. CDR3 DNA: TGTGCCAGCAGCCCGAACAGGGCCACTTACACCTTC. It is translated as CASSPNRATYTF.

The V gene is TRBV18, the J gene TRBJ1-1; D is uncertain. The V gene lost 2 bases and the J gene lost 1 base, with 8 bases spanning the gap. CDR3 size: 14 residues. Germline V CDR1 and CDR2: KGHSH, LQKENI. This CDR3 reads CASSPVSGNTEAFF. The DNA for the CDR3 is TGTGCCAGCTCACCAGTGTCCGGGAACACTGAAGCTTTCTTT.

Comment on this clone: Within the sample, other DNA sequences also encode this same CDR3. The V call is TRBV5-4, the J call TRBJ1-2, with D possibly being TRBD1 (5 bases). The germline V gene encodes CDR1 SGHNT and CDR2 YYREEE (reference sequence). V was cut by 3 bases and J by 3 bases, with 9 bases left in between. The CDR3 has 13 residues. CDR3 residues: CASSSTAYYGYTF. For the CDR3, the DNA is TGTGCCAGCAGCTCGACAGCCTACTATGGCTACACCTTC.

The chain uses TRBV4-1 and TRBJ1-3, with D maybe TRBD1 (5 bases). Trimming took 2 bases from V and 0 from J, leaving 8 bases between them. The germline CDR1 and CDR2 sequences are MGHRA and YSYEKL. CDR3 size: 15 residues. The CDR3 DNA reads TGCGCCAGCAGCCAATATGACAGCTCTGGAAACACCATATATTTT. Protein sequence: CASSQYDSSGNTIYF.

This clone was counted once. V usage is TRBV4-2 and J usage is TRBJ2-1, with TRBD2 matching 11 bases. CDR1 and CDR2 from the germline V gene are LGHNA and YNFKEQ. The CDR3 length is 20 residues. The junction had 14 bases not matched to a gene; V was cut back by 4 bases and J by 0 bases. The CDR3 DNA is TGTGCCAGCAGCCTCCTCGGTGGTAGCGGGGGGGTGCCCTCCTACAATGAGCAGTTCTTC. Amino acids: CASSLLGGSGGVPSYNEQFF.

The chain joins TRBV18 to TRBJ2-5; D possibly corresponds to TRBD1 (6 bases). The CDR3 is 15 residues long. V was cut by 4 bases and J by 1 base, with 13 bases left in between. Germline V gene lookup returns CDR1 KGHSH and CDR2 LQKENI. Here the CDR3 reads CASSRNTGSQETQYF. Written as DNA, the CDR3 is TGTGCCAGCTCACGAAACACAGGGTCCCAAGAGACCCAGTACTTC.

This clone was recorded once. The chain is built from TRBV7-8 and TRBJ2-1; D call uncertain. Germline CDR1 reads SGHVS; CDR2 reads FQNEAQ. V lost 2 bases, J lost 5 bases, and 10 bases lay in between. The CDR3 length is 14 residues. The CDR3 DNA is TGTGCCAGCAGCTTACTAGAGTCCCACAATGAGCAGTTCTTC. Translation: CASSLLESHNEQFF.

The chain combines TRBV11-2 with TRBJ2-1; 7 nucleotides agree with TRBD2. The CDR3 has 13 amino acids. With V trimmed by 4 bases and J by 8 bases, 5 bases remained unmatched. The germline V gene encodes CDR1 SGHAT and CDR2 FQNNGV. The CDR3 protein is CASSSWDYDEQFF. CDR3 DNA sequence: TGTGCCAGCAGCTCATGGGACTATGATGAGCAGTTCTTC.

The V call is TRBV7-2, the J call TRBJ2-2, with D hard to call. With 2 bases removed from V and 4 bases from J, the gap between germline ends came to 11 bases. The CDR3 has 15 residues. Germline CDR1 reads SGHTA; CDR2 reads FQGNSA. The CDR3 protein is CASSLRTQFTGELFF. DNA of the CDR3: TGTGCCAGCAGCTTACGCACCCAGTTCACCGGGGAGCTGTTTTTT.

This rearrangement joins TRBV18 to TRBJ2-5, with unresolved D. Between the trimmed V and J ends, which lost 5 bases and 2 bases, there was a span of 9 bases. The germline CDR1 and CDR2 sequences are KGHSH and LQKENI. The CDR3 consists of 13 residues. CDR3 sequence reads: CASSTIGQETQYF. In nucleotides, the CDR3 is TGTGCCAGCTCAACTATCGGGCAAGAGACCCAGTACTTC.

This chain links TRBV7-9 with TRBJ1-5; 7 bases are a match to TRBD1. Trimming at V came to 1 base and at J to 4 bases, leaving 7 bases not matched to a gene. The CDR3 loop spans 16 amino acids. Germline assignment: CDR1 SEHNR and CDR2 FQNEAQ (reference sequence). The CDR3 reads CASSLGTGATNQPQHF. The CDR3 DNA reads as TGTGCCAGCAGCTTAGGTACAGGGGCGACTAATCAGCCCCAGCATTTT.

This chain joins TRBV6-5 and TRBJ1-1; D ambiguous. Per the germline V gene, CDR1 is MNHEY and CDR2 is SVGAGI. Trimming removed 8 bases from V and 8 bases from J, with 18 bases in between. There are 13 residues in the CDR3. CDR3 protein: CASHLSGIHEAFF. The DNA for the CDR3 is TGTGCCAGCCATCTGAGCGGGATTCACGAAGCTTTCTTT.

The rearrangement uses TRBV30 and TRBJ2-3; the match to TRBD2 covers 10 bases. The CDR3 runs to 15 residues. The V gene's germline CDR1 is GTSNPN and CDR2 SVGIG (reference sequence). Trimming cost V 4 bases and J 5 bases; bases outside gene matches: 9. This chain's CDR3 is CAWTGGSGGKDTQYF. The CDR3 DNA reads TGTGCCTGGACGGGGGGTAGCGGGGGGAAAGATACGCAGTATTTT.

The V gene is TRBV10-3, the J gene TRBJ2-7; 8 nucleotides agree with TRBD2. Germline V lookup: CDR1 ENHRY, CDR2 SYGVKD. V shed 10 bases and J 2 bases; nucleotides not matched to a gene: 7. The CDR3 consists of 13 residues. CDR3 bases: TGTGCCACCCGGGTAGCGGGAACCTACGAGCAGTACTTC. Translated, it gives CATRVAGTYEQYF.

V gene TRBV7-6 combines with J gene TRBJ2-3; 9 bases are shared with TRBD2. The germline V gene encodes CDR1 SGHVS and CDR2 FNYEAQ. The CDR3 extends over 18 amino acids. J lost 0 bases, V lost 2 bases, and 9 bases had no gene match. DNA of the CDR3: TGTGCCAGCAGCTTACTCCGCGGGGGGGCCGGGAGCACAGATACGCAGTATTTT. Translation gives CASSLLRGGAGSTDTQYF.

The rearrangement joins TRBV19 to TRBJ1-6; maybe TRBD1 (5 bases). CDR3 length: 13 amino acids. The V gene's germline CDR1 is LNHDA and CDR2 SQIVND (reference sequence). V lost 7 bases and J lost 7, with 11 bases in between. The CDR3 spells CASIGRANSPLHF. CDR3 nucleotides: TGTGCCAGTATCGGCAGGGCGAATTCACCCCTCCACTTT.

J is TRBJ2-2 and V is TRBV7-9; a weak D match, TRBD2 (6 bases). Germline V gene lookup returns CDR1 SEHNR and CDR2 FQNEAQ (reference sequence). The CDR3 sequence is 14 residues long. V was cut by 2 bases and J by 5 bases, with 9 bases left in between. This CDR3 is CASSLFAGTGELFF. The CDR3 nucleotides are TGTGCCAGCAGCTTATTCGCGGGGACCGGGGAGCTGTTTTTT.

The CDR3 bases are TGTGCCAGCAGCCAAGACAGGGGGAGTACAGATACGCAGTATTTT. It encodes CASSQDRGSTDTQYF. The chain carries TRBV2 and TRBJ2-3, with 9 bases fitting TRBD1. The CDR3 extends over 15 amino acids. The germline V gene encodes CDR1 SNHLY and CDR2 FYNNEI. V shed 6 bases, J shed 3 bases, and the junction held 7 bases outside the gene matches.

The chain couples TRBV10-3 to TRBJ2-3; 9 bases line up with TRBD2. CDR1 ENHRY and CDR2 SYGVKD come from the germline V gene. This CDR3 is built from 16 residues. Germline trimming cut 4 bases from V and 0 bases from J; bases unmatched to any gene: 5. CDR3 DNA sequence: TGTGCCATCAGTGGAGGCGGGGGGGCTAGCACAGATACGCAGTATTTT. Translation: CAISGGGGASTDTQYF.

CDR3 residues: CASSPRDTANEKLFF. The CDR3 DNA reads TGTGCCAGCTCACCACGTGATACGGCTAATGAAAAACTGTTTTTT. The chain has TRBV18 and TRBJ1-4; D is unclear. CDR1 and CDR2 (germline): KGHSH, LQKENI. Trimming removed 1 base from V and 3 bases from J, with 9 bases in between. CDR3 length: 15 amino acids.

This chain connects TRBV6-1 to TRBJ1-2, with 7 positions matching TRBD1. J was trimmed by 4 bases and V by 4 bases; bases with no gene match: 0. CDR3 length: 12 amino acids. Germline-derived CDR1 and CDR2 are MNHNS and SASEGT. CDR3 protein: CASSGDSYGYTF. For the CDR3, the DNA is TGTGCCAGCAGTGGGGACAGCTATGGCTACACCTTC.

The CDR3 sequence is CASSQEYFSYNEQFF. DNA for the CDR3: TGCGCCAGCAGCCAAGAGTACTTCTCCTACAATGAGCAGTTCTTC. This sequence joins TRBV4-3 and TRBJ2-1, with D unclear. V was shortened by 0 bases and J by 0 bases, with 6 bases between the two germline ends. Germline V gives CDR1 LGHNA, CDR2 YSLEER. The CDR3 runs to 15 residues.